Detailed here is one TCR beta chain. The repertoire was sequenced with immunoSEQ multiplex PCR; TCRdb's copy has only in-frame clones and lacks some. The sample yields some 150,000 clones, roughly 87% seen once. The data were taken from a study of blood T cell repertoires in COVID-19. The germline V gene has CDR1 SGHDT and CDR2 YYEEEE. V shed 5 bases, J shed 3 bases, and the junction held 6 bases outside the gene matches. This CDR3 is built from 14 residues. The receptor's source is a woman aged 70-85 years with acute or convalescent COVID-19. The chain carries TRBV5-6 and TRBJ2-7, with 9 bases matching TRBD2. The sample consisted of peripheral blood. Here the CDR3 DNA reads TGTGCCAGCAGACGTAGCGGGAGAAACTACGAGCAGTACTTC. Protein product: CASRRSGRNYEQYF.